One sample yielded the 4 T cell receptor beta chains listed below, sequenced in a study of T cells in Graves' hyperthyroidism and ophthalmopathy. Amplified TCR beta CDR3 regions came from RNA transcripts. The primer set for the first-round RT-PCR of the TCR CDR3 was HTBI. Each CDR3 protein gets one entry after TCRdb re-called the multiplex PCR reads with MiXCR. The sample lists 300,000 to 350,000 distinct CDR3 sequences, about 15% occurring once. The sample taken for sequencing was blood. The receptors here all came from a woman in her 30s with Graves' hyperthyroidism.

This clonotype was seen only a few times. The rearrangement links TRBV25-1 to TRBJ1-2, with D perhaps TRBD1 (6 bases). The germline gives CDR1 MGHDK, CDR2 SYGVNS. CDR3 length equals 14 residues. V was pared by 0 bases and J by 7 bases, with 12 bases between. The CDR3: CASSEYSGVGGYTF. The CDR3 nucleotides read TGTGCCAGCAGTGAATATTCAGGGGTGGGTGGCTACACCTTC.

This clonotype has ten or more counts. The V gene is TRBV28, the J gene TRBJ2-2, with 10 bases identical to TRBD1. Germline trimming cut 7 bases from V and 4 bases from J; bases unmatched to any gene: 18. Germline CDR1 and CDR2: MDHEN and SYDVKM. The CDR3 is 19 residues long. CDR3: CASILGGTGDDRRTGELFF. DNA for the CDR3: TGTGCCAGCATCTTAGGGGGGACAGGGGATGATCGGCGCACCGGGGAGCTGTTTTTT.

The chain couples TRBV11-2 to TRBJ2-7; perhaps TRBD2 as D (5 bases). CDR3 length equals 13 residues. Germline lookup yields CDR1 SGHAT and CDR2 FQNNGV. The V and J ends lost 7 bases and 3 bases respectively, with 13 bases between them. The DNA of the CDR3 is TGTGCCAGCACCGAAACTAGAGGCTACGAGCAGTACTTC. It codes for CASTETRGYEQYF. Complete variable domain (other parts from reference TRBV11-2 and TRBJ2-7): EAGVAQSPRYKIIEKRQSVAFWCNPISGHATLYWYQQILGQGPKLLIQFQNNGVVDDSQLPKDRFSAERLKGVDSTLKIQPAKLEDSAVYLCASTETRGYEQYFGPGTRLTVT.

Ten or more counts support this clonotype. CDR3 DNA: TGTGCCAGCAGTGGCTTGGGTGTGGGACAGGAGAACACCGGGGAGCTGTTTTTT. As protein: CASSGLGVGQENTGELFF. The chain links TRBV12-3 or TRBV12-4 to TRBJ2-2; 8 nucleotides agree with TRBD1. Trimming took 5 bases from V and 1 from J; bases not matched to a gene: 12. The CDR3 contains 18 residues.